The clone carrying this T cell receptor beta chain was detected only a few times. TCRdb keeps only in-frame clones here, not all; method: immunoSEQ multiplex PCR. The sample comprises more than 85,000 clones, around 89% of which are singletons, and roughly a sixth rests with the top ten. This record belongs to a study of control samples from healthy donors and cancer patients. Germline-derived CDR1 and CDR2 are SGHDN and FVKESK. V dropped 0 bases and J dropped 4 bases, with 16 bases sitting between them. The CDR3 length is 17 residues. This sequence was found in a woman aged 45-65 years in good health. The sequencing input was blood. This chain uses TRBV14 with TRBJ2-1, with a weak D call TRBD2 (6 bases). The CDR3 region has the DNA TGTGCCAGCAGCCAAGATCATATGCGGGAAGCATACAATGAGCAGTTCTTC. The encoded protein is CASSQDHMREAYNEQFF.